This paragraph covers one T cell receptor (beta chain) sequence. The source of the sample is a study of blood T cell repertoires in COVID-19. Method: immunoSEQ multiplex PCR; TCRdb's copy keeps in-frame clones and lacks some. In the table there are fewer than 350,000 clones, about 85% of which are singletons. The germline CDR1 and CDR2 sequences are SNHLY and FYNNEI. The CDR3 extends over 12 amino acids. V was clipped by 7 bases and J by 3 bases, with 10 bases between them. V and J are TRBV2 and TRBJ2-7; the D is unclear. Source material: peripheral blood. This TCR was recovered from a woman between 45 and 60 years old with active or convalescent COVID-19. The CDR3 DNA reads as TGTGCCAGCAACCTGGCAGGCTACGAGCAGTACTTC. Translating gives CASNLAGYEQYF.